This section outlines one T cell receptor beta chain sequence together with its context. Its antigen is not known. This record comes from a study of T cells in narcolepsy. Repertoires were generated with immunoSEQ multiplex PCR, while TCRdb's copy carries only in-frame clones and drops some. The sample has over 25,000 clones, over 70% seen once. The germline CDR1 and CDR2 sequences are SGHVS and FQNEAQ. The junction had 18 bases not matched to a gene; V was cut back by 2 bases and J by 5 bases. This CDR3 comprises 19 residues. Points from the study as a whole: Healthy controls reportedly lacked the autoreactive clonotypes serially found in patients' blood. Same-patient CSF and blood CD4+ T cell clonotypes included HCRT-specific and TRIB2-specific autoreactive ones.

The material sequenced was memory (CD45RA-) CD4+ T cells from blood. The chain joins TRBV7-8 to TRBJ2-7; 10 bases match TRBD1. The clonotype comes from a human donor in good health. CDR3 coding DNA: TGTGCCAGCAGCTTAAACGTTCTCGCAGGGACAGGGGAGACCCACGAGCAGTACTTC. It is translated as CASSLNVLAGTGETHEQYF.